The 7 T cell receptor beta chains presented below share a single source sample, sequenced in a study of T cell changes during pregnancy in multiple sclerosis. Repertoires were generated with immunoSEQ multiplex PCR, while TCRdb's copy carries only in-frame clones and drops some. The sample lists 70,000 to 90,000 clones; 91% were seen once. Specimen: PBMCs, collected in the first trimester of pregnancy. Source of these receptors: a female donor in good health, serving as a control in a pregnancy study. Some clones in this sample may be carry-over from other donors' samples.

This clone was recorded once. This chain joins TRBV6-5 and TRBJ2-2; tentatively, D is TRBD2 (5 bases). Trimming stripped 5 bases from V and 4 bases from J, with 11 bases between. This CDR3 has 14 amino acids. The V gene's germline CDR1 is MNHEY and CDR2 SVGAGI. CDR3 protein: CASSLDYITGELFF. The CDR3, as DNA: TGTGCCAGCAGTCTCGACTACATCACCGGGGAGCTGTTTTTT.

The rearrangement uses TRBV6-5 and TRBJ1-3; possibly TRBD1 for D (5 bases). V was pared by 5 bases and J by 0 bases, with 11 bases between. The CDR3 has 15 amino acids. In germline, CDR1 is MNHEY, CDR2 SVGAGI. The CDR3 loop reads CASSKTGSSGNTIYF. The CDR3 DNA reads TGTGCCAGCAGTAAAACAGGAAGCTCTGGAAACACCATATATTTT.

The rearrangement joins TRBV7-2 to TRBJ1-4; tentatively, D is TRBD1 (6 bases). Trimming took off 2 bases at V and 3 bases at J, with 10 bases between the two ends. The CDR3 totals 15 residues. Germline assignment: CDR1 SGHTA and CDR2 FQGNSA. DNA for the CDR3: TGTGCCAGCAGCTTAACAGGGATATCTAATGAAAAACTGTTTTTT. It translates to CASSLTGISNEKLFF.

This chain uses TRBV23-1 with TRBJ1-5; tentative D call: TRBD1 (5 bases). TRBV23-1 belongs to the ORF category, with a function that is uncertain. The CDR3 loop spans 14 amino acids. Trimming removed 2 bases from V and 3 bases from J, with 8 bases in between. CDR3 amino acids: CASSQGGTNQPQHF. DNA of the CDR3: TGCGCCAGCAGTCAAGGGGGGACCAATCAGCCCCAGCATTTT.

This clone has only one observation. The chain employs TRBV10-1 and TRBJ2-5; D gene unclear. CDR3 length: 14 amino acids. Trimming took 3 bases from V and 1 from J, leaving 9 bases between them. Germline CDR1 reads WNHNN; CDR2 reads SYGVQD (reference sequence). CDR3 residues: CASSDRRTQETQYF. CDR3 nucleotide sequence: TGCGCCAGCAGTGATCGGAGAACCCAAGAGACCCAGTACTTC.

This clone came up once. In DNA, the CDR3 is TGTGCCAGCAGCCCAACTCGTACTCGAGATACGCAGTATTTT. Translating it yields CASSPTRTRDTQYF. The chain joins TRBV7-8 to TRBJ2-3, with D uncertain. Germline values: CDR1 SGHVS, CDR2 FQNEAQ. V was shortened by 5 bases and J by 5 bases, with 14 bases between the two germline ends. The CDR3 loop spans 14 amino acids.

This sequence joins TRBV6-6 and TRBJ1-2; D is unresolved. The CDR3 consists of 13 residues. V shed 7 bases and J shed 6 bases, with 15 bases lying between them. The germline V gene encodes CDR1 MNHNY and CDR2 SVGAGI (reference sequence). CDR3 sequence reads: CASTEDFTHGYTF. Written as DNA, the CDR3 is TGTGCCAGCACCGAGGACTTTACGCATGGCTACACCTTC.